The 23 T cell receptor beta chains below come from one sample, sequenced in a study of CD8+CD57+ T cells in acquired aplastic anemia. TCR beta VDJ and CDR3 profiles were obtained from a genomic DNA template. MiXCR, run by TCRdb on the reads, gives a single entry per CDR3 protein. This sample carries 170,000 or so distinct CDR3 sequences, 63% of them seen once, and the ten largest clones take roughly 42%. Those patients picked for sequencing had displayed CD8+CD57+ cell expansion on flow cytometry. Sequenced input: sorted CD4+, CD8+, or CD8+CD57+ T cells (not recorded which) from PBMCs. The receptors derive from a human donor with aplastic anemia.

The chain uses TRBV7-6 and TRBJ2-5; possible D gene TRBD1, 6 bases. The CDR3 runs 15 residues. Trimming took off 3 bases at V and 1 base at J, with 12 bases between the two ends. The germline V gene encodes CDR1 SGHVS and CDR2 FNYEAQ. CDR3 loop: CASSFGDIAQETQYF. CDR3 bases: TGTGCCAGCAGCTTCGGGGACATCGCCCAAGAGACCCAGTACTTC.

CDR3 sequence (DNA): TGTGCCACCAGCAGAGATCCCCCACGAGTCTTGAACTACAATGAGCAGTTCTTC. Its translation: CATSRDPPRVLNYNEQFF. This chain connects TRBV15 to TRBJ2-1; D uncertain. This CDR3 has 18 amino acids. Germline-derived CDR1 and CDR2 are LNHNV and YYDKDF (reference sequence). Between the trimmed V and J ends, which lost 0 bases and 3 bases, there was a span of 18 bases.

This clonotype appeared a single time. A much larger clonotype is one base distant, so this may be a read error. J is TRBJ1-6 and V is TRBV27; 9 bases are shared with TRBD1. CDR1 is MNHEY and CDR2 is SMNVEV in the germline V gene (reference sequence). CDR3 size: 15 residues. The J segment lost 9 bases and the V segment lost 5 bases, leaving 8 bases of the junction unmatched. DNA of the CDR3: TGTGCCAGCAGTCCCTCACCGGGACAGGGTTCACCCCTCCACTTT. It specifies CASSPSPGQGSPLHF.

The V and J genes are TRBV7-9 and TRBJ2-7; perhaps TRBD1 as D (7 bases). Looked up from germline, CDR1 is SEHNR and CDR2 is FQNEAQ (reference sequence). V gave up 5 bases and J gave up 3 bases, with 17 bases separating them. The CDR3 runs 15 residues. The CDR3 region is CASSKEAGGSYEQYF. CDR3 coding DNA: TGTGCCAGCAGCAAAGAGGCAGGGGGGAGCTACGAGCAGTACTTC. The full variable domain, completed using reference TRBV7-9 and TRBJ2-7, is DTGVSQNPRHKITKRGQNVTFRCDPISEHNRLYWYRQTLGQGPEFLTYFQNEAQLEKSRLLSDRFSAERPKGSFSTLEIQRTEQGDSAMYLCASSKEAGGSYEQYFGPGTRLTVT.

The chain uses TRBV15 and TRBJ2-3, with D unclear. Germline lookup yields CDR1 LNHNV and CDR2 YYDKDF (reference sequence). The CDR3 has 14 residues. V lost 4 bases, J lost 0 bases, and 8 bases lay in between. The CDR3 nucleotides read TGTGCCACCAGCATACCTGGAAGCACAGATACGCAGTATTTT. Protein product: CATSIPGSTDTQYF. Filled out from reference TRBV15 and TRBJ2-3, the complete variable domain reads DAMVIQNPRYQVTQFGKPVTLSCSQTLNHNVMYWYQQKSSQAPKLLFHYYDKDFNNEADTPDNFQSRRPNTSFCFLDIRSPGLGDTAMYLCATSIPGSTDTQYFGPGTRLTVL.

This clonotype appeared a single time. DNA for the CDR3: TGTGCCAGCAGATTAGAGACAGGGAACACTGAAGCTTTCTTT. It is translated as CASRLETGNTEAFF. The chain employs TRBV2 and TRBJ1-1, with D tentatively TRBD1 (6 bases). V was cut by 6 bases and J by 1 base, with 12 bases left in between. Germline lookup yields CDR1 SNHLY and CDR2 FYNNEI. The CDR3 is made up of 14 amino acids. Together with reference TRBV2 and TRBJ1-1, the CDR3 gives the full variable domain: EPEVTQTPSHQVTQMGQEVILRCVPISNHLYFYWYRQILGQKVEFLVSFYNNEISEKSEIFDDQFSVERPDGSNFTLKIRSTKLEDSAMYFCASRLETGNTEAFFGQGTRLTVV.

The CDR3, as DNA: TGTGCCAGCAGCTTAGGAACAGGGAGGGACAATGAGCAGTTCTTC. Translation gives CASSLGTGRDNEQFF. This rearrangement joins TRBV7-8 to TRBJ2-1; D is perhaps TRBD2 (7 bases). Germline V gene lookup returns CDR1 SGHVS and CDR2 FQNEAQ. V lost 1 base and J 5 bases, leaving 12 bases between the germline ends. The CDR3 runs to 15 residues.

This clonotype turned up a few times. This may stem from a read error, because a much larger clone lies one nucleotide away. This chain links TRBV5-4 with TRBJ1-5; D ambiguous. The CDR3 has 16 residues. CDR1 and CDR2 (germline): SGHNT, YYREEE (reference sequence). V lost 4 bases to trimming and J lost 6 bases, with 20 bases between them. CDR3 nucleotide sequence: TGTGCCAGCAGCCTTACTACCGGGCCCCTTCCTCAGCCCCAGCATTTT. Protein: CASSLTTGPLPQPQHF.

J is TRBJ2-3 and V is TRBV12-3 or TRBV12-4; a weak D match, TRBD2 (5 bases). V was cut by 2 bases and J by 6 bases, with 12 bases left in between. This CDR3 contains 14 residues. The CDR3 is CASSLPASRDTQYF. CDR3 nucleotides: TGTGCCAGCAGTTTACCTGCTAGCCGGGATACGCAGTATTTT.

CDR3 DNA sequence: TGTGCCAGCAGCTTAGCGACTAGTTACGAGCAGTACTTC. Translating it yields CASSLATSYEQYF. This chain links TRBV2 with TRBJ2-7; weak D call: TRBD2 (6 bases). V was clipped by 6 bases and J by 4 bases, with 13 bases between them. The germline V gene encodes CDR1 SNHLY and CDR2 FYNNEI. The CDR3 covers 13 residues.

The V and J genes are TRBV7-2 and TRBJ2-7; TRBD2 agrees at 7 bases. The V gene end was trimmed by 5 bases and the J gene end by 0 bases; junction bases not matched to a gene: 16. The V gene's germline CDR1 is SGHTA and CDR2 FQGNSA. CDR3 length: 18 residues. CDR3: CASSPKRDYTFSSYEQYF. In DNA form, the CDR3 reads TGTGCCAGCAGCCCTAAGAGGGACTACACCTTTAGCTCCTACGAGCAGTACTTC.

The rearrangement uses TRBV24-1 and TRBJ2-3; 14 bases align to TRBD2. This CDR3 contains 16 residues. Germline CDR1 KGHDR, CDR2 SFDVKD. V lost 4 bases to trimming and J lost 5 bases; unmatched junction nucleotides: 4. The CDR3 spells CATSDPGLAGEDTQYF. In nucleotides, the CDR3 is TGTGCCACCAGTGACCCGGGACTAGCGGGAGAAGATACGCAGTATTTT.

The J gene is TRBJ2-7, the V gene TRBV19; 7 bases align to TRBD2. V was clipped by 4 bases and J by 2 bases; unmatched bases: 5. The germline CDR1 and CDR2 sequences are LNHDA and SQIVND (reference sequence). CDR3 size: 14 residues. The CDR3 DNA sequence: TGTGCCAGTAGTAAGCGGGGTAGCCCCTACGAGCAGTACTTC. Its translation: CASSKRGSPYEQYF. The full variable domain, with the rest looked up from reference TRBV19 and TRBJ2-7, is DGGITQSPKYLFRKEGQNVTLSCEQNLNHDAMYWYRQDPGQGLRLIYYSQIVNDFQKGDIAEGYSVSREKKESFPLTVTSAQKNPTAFYLCASSKRGSPYEQYFGPGTRLTVT.

V is TRBV2 and J is TRBJ1-2, with a weak D call TRBD1 (6 bases). The germline gives CDR1 SNHLY, CDR2 FYNNEI. The CDR3 is made up of 13 amino acids. Trimming cost V 5 bases and J 5 bases, with 12 bases left between them. CDR3 region: CASSTPGEYGYTF. The CDR3 bases are TGTGCCAGCAGTACACCAGGGGAGTATGGCTACACCTTC.

This clonotype has a single count. The chain is built from TRBV10-3 and TRBJ2-7; 7 nucleotides agree with TRBD1. CDR3 length equals 15 residues. Germline CDR1 ENHRY, CDR2 SYGVKD. The V segment lost 5 bases and the J segment 3 bases; nucleotides outside the gene matches: 10. The CDR3 DNA reads as TGTGCCATCAGTCCGGGACAGCGTATTTTCTACGAGCAGTACTTC. Translated, it gives CAISPGQRIFYEQYF.

A note on this clonotype: One end of the junction does not line up with germline, which may come from a read error. The rearrangement joins TRBV7-8 to TRBJ1-1; 7 bases fit TRBD1. The germline V gene has CDR1 SGHVS and CDR2 FQNEAQ. The CDR3 covers 15 residues. This CDR3 reads CASSLSEGARTEASF. DNA for the CDR3: TGTGCCAGCAGCTTATCAGAGGGGGCGCGGACTGAAGCTTCCTTT.

The chain employs TRBV2 and TRBJ2-5; tentatively, D is TRBD2 (5 bases). The V and J ends lost 5 bases and 7 bases respectively, with 20 bases between them. The CDR3 consists of 15 residues. Germline V lookup: CDR1 SNHLY, CDR2 FYNNEI. Here the CDR3 reads CASSFRFSLEGTQYF. The CDR3 bases are TGTGCCAGCAGTTTTCGCTTTAGCCTTGAGGGGACCCAGTACTTC.

The chain has TRBV5-1 and TRBJ1-1; no definite D call. Germline assignment: CDR1 SGHRS and CDR2 YFSETQ. V gave up 2 bases and J gave up 3 bases, with 11 bases separating them. This CDR3 has 14 residues. CDR3 sequence: CASSFKYGDTEAFF. DNA for the CDR3: TGCGCCAGCAGCTTTAAGTACGGGGACACTGAAGCTTTCTTT.

This clonotype occurred a few times. The V and J genes are TRBV20-1 and TRBJ2-7; D perhaps matches TRBD2 (6 bases). This CDR3 comprises 14 residues. Trimming removed 6 bases from V and 2 bases from J, with 17 bases in between. Germline CDR1 DFQATT, CDR2 SNEGSKA (reference sequence). CDR3 nucleotide sequence: TGCAGTGCAACCGCGGGAACGCCTCCCTACGAGCAGTACTTC. Its protein is CSATAGTPPYEQYF.

This clonotype showed up just a few times. Here the CDR3 DNA reads TGTGCCAGCAGCGAGACAGGGGGAGACGTATCACCCCTCCACTTT. It specifies CASSETGGDVSPLHF. This chain links TRBV7-3 with TRBJ1-6, with TRBD1 matching 9 bases. The CDR3 totals 15 residues. Trimming at V came to 5 bases and at J to 10 bases, leaving 9 bases not matched to a gene. Per germline, CDR1 SGHTA and CDR2 FQGTGA.

The chain recombines TRBV20-1 with TRBJ2-5, with 8 bases matching TRBD1. The trim removed 4 bases at V and 4 bases at J, leaving 5 bases unmatched. CDR3 length: 13 residues. Germline lookup yields CDR1 DFQATT and CDR2 SNEGSKA (reference sequence). In DNA, the CDR3 is TGCAGTGCTAAAACAGGGGGTGGAGAGACCCAGTACTTC. Residues: CSAKTGGGETQYF.

The gene calls are TRBV25-1 and TRBJ2-7; D is uncertain. Germline CDR1 is MGHDK and CDR2 is SYGVNS. This CDR3 region has 16 residues. Trimming left V 9 bases short and J 2 bases short, with 23 bases between. The CDR3 sequence: CASSIRADRPPYEQYF. For the CDR3, the DNA is TGTGCCAGTAGTATACGGGCGGACCGGCCCCCCTACGAGCAGTACTTC.

The CDR3 sequence: CSARSGGGGAEAFF. For the CDR3, the DNA is TGCAGTGCTAGATCCGGGGGGGGTGGCGCTGAAGCTTTCTTT. V usage is TRBV20-1 and J usage is TRBJ1-1, with D possibly TRBD1 on 5 matching bases. The germline V and J ends were trimmed by 2 bases and 6 bases, with 16 bases remaining between them. Germline V gives CDR1 DFQATT, CDR2 SNEGSKA (reference sequence). The CDR3 runs 14 residues.